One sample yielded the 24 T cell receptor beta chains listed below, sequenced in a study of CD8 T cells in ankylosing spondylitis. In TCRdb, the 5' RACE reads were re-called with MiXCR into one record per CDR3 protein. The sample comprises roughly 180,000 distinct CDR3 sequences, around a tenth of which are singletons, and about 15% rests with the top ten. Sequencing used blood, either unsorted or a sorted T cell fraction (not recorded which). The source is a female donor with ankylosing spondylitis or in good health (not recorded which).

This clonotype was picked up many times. This chain's CDR3 is CASSGDRAEQYF. The DNA for the CDR3 is TGTGCCAGCAGTGGGGACAGGGCCGAGCAGTACTTC. V gene TRBV2 combines with J gene TRBJ2-7, with 9 bases matching TRBD1. V dropped 4 bases and J dropped 6; count of bases not matched to a gene: 1. The germline gives CDR1 SNHLY, CDR2 FYNNEI. This CDR3 region has 12 residues.

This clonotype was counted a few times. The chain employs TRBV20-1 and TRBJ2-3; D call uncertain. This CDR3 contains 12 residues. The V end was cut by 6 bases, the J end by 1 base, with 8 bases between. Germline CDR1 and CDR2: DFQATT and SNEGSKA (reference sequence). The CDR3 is CSANLGTDTQYF. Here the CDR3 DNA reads TGCAGTGCCAACCTAGGCACAGATACGCAGTATTTT.

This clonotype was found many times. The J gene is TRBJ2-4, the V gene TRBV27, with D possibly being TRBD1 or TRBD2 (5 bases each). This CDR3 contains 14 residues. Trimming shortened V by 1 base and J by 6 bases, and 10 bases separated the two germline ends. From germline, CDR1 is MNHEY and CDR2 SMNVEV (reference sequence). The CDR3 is CASSLYDGANIQYF. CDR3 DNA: TGTGCCAGCAGTTTATATGACGGGGCAAACATTCAGTACTTC.

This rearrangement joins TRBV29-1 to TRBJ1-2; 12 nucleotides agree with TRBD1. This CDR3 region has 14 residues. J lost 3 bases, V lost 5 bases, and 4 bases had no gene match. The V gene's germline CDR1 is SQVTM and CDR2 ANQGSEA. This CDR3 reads CSVNRDRGHYGYTF. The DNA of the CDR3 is TGCAGCGTTAACCGGGACAGGGGGCACTATGGCTACACCTTC.

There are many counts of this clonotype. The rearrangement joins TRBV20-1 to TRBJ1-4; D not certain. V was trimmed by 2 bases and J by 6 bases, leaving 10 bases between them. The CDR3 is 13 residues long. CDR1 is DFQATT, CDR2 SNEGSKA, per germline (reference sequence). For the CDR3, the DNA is TGCAGTGCTAGACCCATAAGGGATGAAAAACTGTTTTTT. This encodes CSARPIRDEKLFF.

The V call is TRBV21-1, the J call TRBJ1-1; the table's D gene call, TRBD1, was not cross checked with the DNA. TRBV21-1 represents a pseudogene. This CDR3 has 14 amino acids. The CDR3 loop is CASSKVYGPDEAFF. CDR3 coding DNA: TGTGCCAGCAGCAAAGTATACGGGCCAGATGAAGCTTTCTTT.

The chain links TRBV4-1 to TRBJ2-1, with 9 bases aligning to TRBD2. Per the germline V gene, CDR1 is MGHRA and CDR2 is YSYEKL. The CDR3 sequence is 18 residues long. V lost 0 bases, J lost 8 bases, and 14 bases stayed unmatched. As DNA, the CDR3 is TGCGCCAGCAGCCAAGATAAGGGGAATATAGCGGGAGAGGATGAGCAGTTCTTC. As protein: CASSQDKGNIAGEDEQFF.

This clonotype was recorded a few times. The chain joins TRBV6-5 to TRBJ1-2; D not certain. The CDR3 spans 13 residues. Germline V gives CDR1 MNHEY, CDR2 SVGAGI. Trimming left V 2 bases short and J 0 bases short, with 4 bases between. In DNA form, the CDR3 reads TGTGCCAGCAGTTACAGATCTAACTATGGCTACACCTTC. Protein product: CASSYRSNYGYTF.

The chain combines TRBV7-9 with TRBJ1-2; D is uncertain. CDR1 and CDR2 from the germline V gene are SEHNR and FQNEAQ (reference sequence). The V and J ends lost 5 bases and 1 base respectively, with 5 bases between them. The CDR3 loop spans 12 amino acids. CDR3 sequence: CASSPNNYGYTF. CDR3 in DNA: TGTGCCAGCAGCCCGAATAACTATGGCTACACCTTC.

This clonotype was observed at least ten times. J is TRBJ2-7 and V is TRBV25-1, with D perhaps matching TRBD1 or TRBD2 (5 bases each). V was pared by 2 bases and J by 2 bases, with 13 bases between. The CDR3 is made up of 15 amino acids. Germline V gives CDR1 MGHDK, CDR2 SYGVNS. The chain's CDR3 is CASSETGRDPYEQYF. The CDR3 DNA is TGTGCCAGCAGTGAAACGGGACGAGACCCCTACGAGCAGTACTTC.

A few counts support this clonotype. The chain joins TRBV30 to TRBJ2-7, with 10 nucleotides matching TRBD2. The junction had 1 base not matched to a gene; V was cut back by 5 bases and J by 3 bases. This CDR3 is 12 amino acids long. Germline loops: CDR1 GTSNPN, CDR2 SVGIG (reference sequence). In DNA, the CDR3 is TGTGCCTGGGGGACTAGCGTCTACGAGCAGTACTTC. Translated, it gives CAWGTSVYEQYF.

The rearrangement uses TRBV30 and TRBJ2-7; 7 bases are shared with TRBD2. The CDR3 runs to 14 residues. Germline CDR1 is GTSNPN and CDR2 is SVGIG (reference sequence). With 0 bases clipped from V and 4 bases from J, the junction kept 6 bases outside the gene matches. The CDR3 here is CAWSVWGGGYEQYF. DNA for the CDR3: TGTGCCTGGAGTGTATGGGGGGGAGGGTACGAGCAGTACTTC.

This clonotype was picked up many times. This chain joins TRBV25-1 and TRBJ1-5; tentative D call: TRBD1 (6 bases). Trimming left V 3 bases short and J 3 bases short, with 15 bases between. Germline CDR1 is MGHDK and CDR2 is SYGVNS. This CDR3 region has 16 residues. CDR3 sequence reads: CASSDQTTGPNQPQHF. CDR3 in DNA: TGTGCCAGCAGTGACCAAACAACAGGGCCCAATCAGCCCCAGCATTTT.

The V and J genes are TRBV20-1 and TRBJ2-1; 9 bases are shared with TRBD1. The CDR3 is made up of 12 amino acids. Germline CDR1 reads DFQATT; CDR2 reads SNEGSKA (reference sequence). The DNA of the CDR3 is TGCAGCCCCCGGGACAGGGACAATGAGCAGTTCTTC. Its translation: CSPRDRDNEQFF.

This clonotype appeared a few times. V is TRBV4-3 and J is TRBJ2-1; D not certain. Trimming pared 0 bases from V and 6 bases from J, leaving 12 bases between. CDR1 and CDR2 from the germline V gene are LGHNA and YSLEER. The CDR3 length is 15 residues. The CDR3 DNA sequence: TGCGCCAGCAGCCAAGAGCATTCAAGCAGCAATGAGCAGTTCTTC. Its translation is CASSQEHSSSNEQFF.

CDR3 protein: CASSSRHLVAFDTDTQYF. DNA of the CDR3: TGTGCCAGCAGTTCCCGCCATCTAGTGGCATTCGACACAGATACGCAGTATTTT. V and J are TRBV27 and TRBJ2-3, with unresolved D. Per germline, CDR1 MNHEY and CDR2 SMNVEV (reference sequence). Trimming took off 4 bases at V and 2 bases at J, with 22 bases between the two ends. This CDR3 has 18 residues.

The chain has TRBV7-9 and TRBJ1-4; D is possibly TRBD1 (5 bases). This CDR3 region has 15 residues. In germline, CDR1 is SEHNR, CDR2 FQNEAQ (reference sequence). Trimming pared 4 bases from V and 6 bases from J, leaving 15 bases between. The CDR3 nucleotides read TGTGCCAGCAGCTCCCCGAAGGACATAGATGAAAAACTGTTTTTT. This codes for CASSSPKDIDEKLFF.

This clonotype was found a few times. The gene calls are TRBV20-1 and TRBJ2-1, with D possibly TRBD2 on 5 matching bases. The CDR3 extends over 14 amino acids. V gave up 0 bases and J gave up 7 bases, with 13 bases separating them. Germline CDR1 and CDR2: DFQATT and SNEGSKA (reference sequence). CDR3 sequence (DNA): TGCAGTGCTAGAGACCCAGAGGGCTGGAATGAGCAGTTCTTC. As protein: CSARDPEGWNEQFF.

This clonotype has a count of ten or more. The CDR3 reads CSVKQGLDGSLGYTF. CDR3 nucleotides: TGCAGCGTTAAACAGGGTTTGGATGGCTCGTTAGGCTACACCTTC. The genes are TRBV29-1 and TRBJ1-2, with TRBD1 as a possible D gene (6 bases). Germline V gene lookup returns CDR1 SQVTM and CDR2 ANQGSEA. The V gene lost 5 bases and the J gene lost 8 bases, with 24 bases spanning the gap. The CDR3 has 15 residues.

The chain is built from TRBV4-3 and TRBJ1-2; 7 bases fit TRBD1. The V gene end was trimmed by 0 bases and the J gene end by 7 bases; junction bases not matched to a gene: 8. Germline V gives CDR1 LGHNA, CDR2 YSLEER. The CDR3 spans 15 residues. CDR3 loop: CASSQDRGGGGGYTF. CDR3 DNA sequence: TGCGCCAGCAGCCAAGACAGGGGGGGCGGAGGTGGCTACACCTTC.

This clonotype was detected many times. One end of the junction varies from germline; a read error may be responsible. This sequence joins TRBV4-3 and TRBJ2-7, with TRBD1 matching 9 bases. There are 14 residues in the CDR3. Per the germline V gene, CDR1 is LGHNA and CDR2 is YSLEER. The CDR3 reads CASSQGTGTYEQYF. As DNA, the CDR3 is TGTGCCAGCAGCCAAGGGACAGGGACCTACGAGCAGTACTTC.

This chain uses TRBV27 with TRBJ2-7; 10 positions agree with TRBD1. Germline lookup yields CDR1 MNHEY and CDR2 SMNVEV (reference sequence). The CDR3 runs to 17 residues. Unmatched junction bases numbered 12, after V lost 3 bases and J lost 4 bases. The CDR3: CASSFQPYGTGAYEQYF. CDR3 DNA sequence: TGTGCCAGCAGTTTTCAACCTTACGGGACAGGGGCGTACGAGCAGTACTTC.

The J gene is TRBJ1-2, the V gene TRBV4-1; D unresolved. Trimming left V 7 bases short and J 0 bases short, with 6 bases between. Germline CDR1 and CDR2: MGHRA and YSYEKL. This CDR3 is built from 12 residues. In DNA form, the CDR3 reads TGCGCCAGCAAGGGTCCTAACTATGGCTACACCTTC. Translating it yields CASKGPNYGYTF.

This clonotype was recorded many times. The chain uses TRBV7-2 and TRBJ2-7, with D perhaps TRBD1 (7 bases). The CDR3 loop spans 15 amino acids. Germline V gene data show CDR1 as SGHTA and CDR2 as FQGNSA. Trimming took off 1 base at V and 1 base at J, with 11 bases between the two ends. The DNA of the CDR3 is TGTGCCAGCAGCTTAGGCGGGACAGCATCCTACGAGCAGTACTTC. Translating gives CASSLGGTASYEQYF. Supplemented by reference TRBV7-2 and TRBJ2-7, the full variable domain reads GAGVSQSPSNKVTEKGKDVELRCDPISGHTALYWYRQSLGQGLEFLIYFQGNSAPDKSGLPSDRFSAERTGGSVSTLTIQRTQQEDSAVYLCASSLGGTASYEQYFGPGTRLTVT.